This T cell receptor (beta chain) was sequenced in a study of response to subunit inactivated influenza vaccine. Findings of the study overall: Authors suggested each seasonal flu vaccination may recruit only limited numbers of new T cells.

At least ten counts were recorded for this clonotype. What it binds is unknown. TCRdb ran MiXCR on the RT-PCR reads and lists one entry per CDR3 protein. Of more than 550,000 distinct CDR3 sequences in the sample, 12% are singletons; the top ten hold 10%. The germline V gene has CDR1 MDHEN and CDR2 SYDVKM. The length of the CDR3 is 12 residues. V was trimmed by 2 bases and J by 11 bases, leaving 7 bases between them. J is TRBJ1-6 and V is TRBV28; D gene unclear. Source: PBMCs from blood, taken on the day of vaccination. The source of this sequence is a man in his fifties or sixties who received an inactivated influenza vaccine. This chain's CDR3 is CASSLGPPPLHF. The CDR3 region has the DNA TGTGCCAGCAGTTTAGGTCCCCCACCCCTCCACTTT.